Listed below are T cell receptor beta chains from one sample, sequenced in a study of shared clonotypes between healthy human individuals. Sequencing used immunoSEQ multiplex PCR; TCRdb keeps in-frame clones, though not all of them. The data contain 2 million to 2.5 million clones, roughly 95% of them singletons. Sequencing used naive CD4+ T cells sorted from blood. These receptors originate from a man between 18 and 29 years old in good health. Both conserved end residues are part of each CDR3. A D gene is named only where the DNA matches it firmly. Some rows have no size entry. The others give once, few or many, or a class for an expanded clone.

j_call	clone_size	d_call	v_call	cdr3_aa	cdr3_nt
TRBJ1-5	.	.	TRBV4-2	CASSLTTGTPNQPQHF	TGTGCCAGCAGCCTGACTACCGGGACGCCTAATCAGCCCCAGCATTTT
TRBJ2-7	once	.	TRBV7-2	CASSLYTGEQYF	TGTGCCAGCAGCTTATATACAGGCGAGCAGTACTTC
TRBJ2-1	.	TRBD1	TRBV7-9	CASSTTGTGTNEQFF	TGTGCCAGCAGCACCACCGGGACAGGGACCAATGAGCAGTTCTTC
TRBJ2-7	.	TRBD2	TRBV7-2	CASSKRLAGLISYEQYF	TGTGCCAGCAGCAAGCGACTAGCGGGACTAATCTCCTACGAGCAGTACTTC
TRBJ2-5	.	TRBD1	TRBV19	CASRPNDRGLSETQYF	TGTGCCAGTAGACCGAACGACAGGGGGCTCTCAGAGACCCAGTACTTC
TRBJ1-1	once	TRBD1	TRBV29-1	CSVEVDRILRTEAFF	TGCAGCGTTGAGGTGGACAGGATCTTAAGGACTGAAGCTTTCTTT
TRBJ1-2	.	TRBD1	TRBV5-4	CASSRQGNYGYTF	TGTGCCAGCAGCCGACAGGGTAACTATGGCTACACCTTC
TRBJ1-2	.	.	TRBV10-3	CAILEGNGDYGYTF	TGTGCCATCCTCGAAGGTAACGGGGACTATGGCTACACCTTC
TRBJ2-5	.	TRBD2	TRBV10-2	CASNQLAEMETQYF	TGCGCCAGCAACCAGCTAGCGGAGATGGAGACCCAGTACTTC
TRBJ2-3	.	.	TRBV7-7	CASSPGPTRVGTDTQYF	TGTGCTAGCAGCCCGGGACCGACACGGGTAGGCACAGATACGCAGTATTTT
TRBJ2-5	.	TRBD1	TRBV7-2	CASSEDRITQETQYF	TGTGCCAGCAGTGAGGACAGGATCACCCAAGAGACCCAGTACTTC
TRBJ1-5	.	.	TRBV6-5	CASSYSSNQPQHF	TGTGCCAGCAGTTATTCCAGCAATCAGCCCCAGCATTTT
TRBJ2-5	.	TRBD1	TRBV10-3	CAISEGQGDSETQYF	TGTGCCATCAGCGAGGGACAGGGGGATTCGGAGACCCAGTACTTC
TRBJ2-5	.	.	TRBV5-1	CASSLVLQETQYF	TGCGCCAGCAGCTTGGTCCTACAAGAGACCCAGTACTTC